The rows below give T cell receptor beta chains drawn from one sample of a study of human thymus T cells. TCRdb's table, derived via immunoSEQ multiplex PCR, lists solely in-frame clones and lacks some. This table has around 130,000 clones, over 85% appearing once. Sequencing input: thymus tissue. The receptor set was obtained from a boy under two years old with a congenital heart defect but otherwise immunologically healthy. The CDR3 runs from the conserved cysteine through the conserved F or W. Each record gives: clone size, V gene, J gene, D gene, CDR3 protein, CDR3 DNA. D genes are given only for firm matches. Only part of the rows carry a size: once, few, many, or a class if the clone is expanded.

clone size: -
V gene: TRBV15
J gene: TRBJ1-6
D gene: TRBD1
CDR3 protein: CATSRELQTGGSDSPLHF
CDR3 DNA: TGTGCCACCAGCAGAGAACTCCAAACAGGGGGGTCGGATTCACCCCTCCACTTT

clone size: -
V gene: TRBV6-6
J gene: TRBJ2-4
D gene: TRBD1
CDR3 protein: CASRPGTGNIQYF
CDR3 DNA: TGTGCCAGCAGGCCCGGGACAGGGAACATTCAGTACTTC

clone size: -
V gene: TRBV19
J gene: TRBJ2-5
D gene: -
CDR3 protein: CASSIQYQETQYF
CDR3 DNA: TGTGCCAGTAGTATACAGTACCAAGAGACCCAGTACTTC

clone size: -
V gene: TRBV7-8
J gene: TRBJ1-1
D gene: TRBD1
CDR3 protein: CASSLAGQGGTEAFF
CDR3 DNA: TGTGCCAGCAGCTTAGCGGGACAGGGGGGCACTGAAGCTTTCTTT

clone size: once
V gene: TRBV11-3
J gene: TRBJ1-2
D gene: -
CDR3 protein: CASSLDAPPGNYGYTF
CDR3 DNA: TGTGCCAGCAGCTTAGATGCCCCCCCCGGGAACTATGGCTACACCTTC

clone size: once
V gene: TRBV7-4
J gene: TRBJ2-7
D gene: -
CDR3 protein: CASSKKKGLGLVYEQYF
CDR3 DNA: TGTGCCAGCAGCAAAAAAAAGGGGCTAGGGTTGGTCTACGAGCAGTACTTC

clone size: -
V gene: TRBV11-3
J gene: TRBJ2-7
D gene: -
CDR3 protein: CASSLRAGRGGYEQYF
CDR3 DNA: TGTGCCAGCAGCTTACGGGCCGGGAGAGGAGGGTACGAGCAGTACTTC

clone size: -
V gene: TRBV7-3
J gene: TRBJ1-1
D gene: TRBD1
CDR3 protein: CASSPDLNDRGLLSTEAFF
CDR3 DNA: TGTGCCAGCAGCCCGGACCTAAACGACAGGGGGCTCTTGAGCACTGAAGCTTTCTTT

clone size: -
V gene: TRBV4-3
J gene: TRBJ2-7
D gene: -
CDR3 protein: CASSQARQGIYEQYF
CDR3 DNA: TGCGCCAGCAGCCAAGCGCGGCAGGGGATCTACGAGCAGTACTTC

clone size: -
V gene: TRBV6-6
J gene: TRBJ2-7
D gene: -
CDR3 protein: CASIRGNSPYEQYF
CDR3 DNA: TGTGCCAGCATCCGGGGGAATTCACCCTACGAGCAGTACTTC

clone size: -
V gene: TRBV29-1
J gene: TRBJ2-3
D gene: TRBD2
CDR3 protein: CSVGRAGGSVADTQYF
CDR3 DNA: TGCAGCGTTGGGCGAGCGGGGGGATCCGTTGCAGATACGCAGTATTTT

clone size: -
V gene: TRBV4-3
J gene: TRBJ2-7
D gene: -
CDR3 protein: CASSQDNWAPYEQYF
CDR3 DNA: TGCGCCAGCAGCCAAGATAATTGGGCCCCATACGAGCAGTACTTC

clone size: -
V gene: TRBV30
J gene: TRBJ1-1
D gene: -
CDR3 protein: CAWSLKTHTSNTEAFF
CDR3 DNA: TGTGCCTGGAGCTTAAAGACACACACCTCGAACACTGAAGCTTTCTTT

clone size: -
V gene: TRBV4-1
J gene: TRBJ2-2
D gene: TRBD2
CDR3 protein: CASSRDRWGRTSGGDTGELFF
CDR3 DNA: TGCGCCAGCTCCCGGGACAGATGGGGTAGGACTAGCGGGGGAGACACCGGGGAGCTGTTTTTT

clone size: -
V gene: TRBV5-6
J gene: TRBJ1-6
D gene: -
CDR3 protein: CASSLGVNSPLHF
CDR3 DNA: TGTGCCAGCAGCTTGGGAGTAAATTCACCCCTCCACTTT

clone size: -
V gene: TRBV5-6
J gene: TRBJ1-4
D gene: -
CDR3 protein: CASSLAGAGEKLFF
CDR3 DNA: TGTGCCAGCAGCTTGGCAGGAGCCGGGGAAAAACTGTTTTTT

clone size: -
V gene: TRBV18
J gene: TRBJ2-7
D gene: -
CDR3 protein: CASSQIYPTYEQYF
CDR3 DNA: TGTGCCAGCTCACAAATATACCCAACCTACGAGCAGTACTTC

clone size: -
V gene: TRBV5-1
J gene: TRBJ1-1
D gene: -
CDR3 protein: CASSLEGHQVNTEAFF
CDR3 DNA: TGCGCCAGCAGCTTGGAGGGGCACCAGGTGAACACTGAAGCTTTCTTT

clone size: -
V gene: TRBV4-3
J gene: TRBJ1-2
D gene: -
CDR3 protein: CASSQAVANYGYTF
CDR3 DNA: TGCGCCAGCAGCCAAGCAGTCGCGAACTATGGCTACACCTTC

clone size: -
V gene: TRBV28
J gene: TRBJ2-7
D gene: -
CDR3 protein: CASSLPLPVPGCEQYF
CDR3 DNA: TGTGCCAGCAGTTTACCCCTACCGGTCCCAGGATGCGAGCAGTACTTC

clone size: -
V gene: TRBV29-1
J gene: TRBJ1-1
D gene: -
CDR3 protein: CSGAFGAMNTEAFF
CDR3 DNA: TGCAGCGGGGCGTTCGGGGCGATGAACACTGAAGCTTTCTTT

clone size: once
V gene: TRBV5-6
J gene: TRBJ2-3
D gene: -
CDR3 protein: CASSEGHTQYF
CDR3 DNA: TGTGCCAGCAGCGAGGGACATACGCAGTATTTT

clone size: -
V gene: TRBV7-3
J gene: TRBJ2-3
D gene: TRBD2
CDR3 protein: CASSSMRRGDTDTQYF
CDR3 DNA: TGTGCCAGCAGTTCGATGCGGCGGGGGGACACAGATACGCAGTATTTT

clone size: -
V gene: TRBV11-2
J gene: TRBJ2-1
D gene: -
CDR3 protein: CASSLGKDHNEQFF
CDR3 DNA: TGTGCCAGCAGCTTAGGGAAAGACCACAATGAGCAGTTCTTC

clone size: once
V gene: TRBV4-3
J gene: TRBJ1-5
D gene: TRBD1
CDR3 protein: CASTHRGRSQPQHF
CDR3 DNA: TGCGCCAGCACCCACAGGGGTCGTAGTCAGCCCCAGCATTTT

clone size: -
V gene: TRBV4-3
J gene: TRBJ2-5
D gene: TRBD1
CDR3 protein: CASSQEFPRAGGETQYF
CDR3 DNA: TGCGCCAGCAGCCAAGAATTTCCGAGGGCAGGGGGAGAGACCCAGTACTTC

clone size: -
V gene: TRBV4-3
J gene: TRBJ1-5
D gene: -
CDR3 protein: CASSQGVAPGGQPQHF
CDR3 DNA: TGCGCCAGCAGCCAAGGGGTCGCCCCGGGTGGTCAGCCCCAGCATTTT

clone size: -
V gene: TRBV9
J gene: TRBJ2-2
D gene: TRBD2
CDR3 protein: CASSDRLAGGTGELFF
CDR3 DNA: TGTGCCAGCAGCGACCGACTAGCGGGGGGGACCGGGGAGCTGTTTTTT

clone size: -
V gene: TRBV18
J gene: TRBJ1-2
D gene: -
CDR3 protein: CASSTDGNYGYTF
CDR3 DNA: TGTGCCAGCTCAACGGACGGGAACTATGGCTACACCTTC

clone size: -
V gene: TRBV28
J gene: TRBJ1-4
D gene: -
CDR3 protein: CASTVEGGDNEKLFF
CDR3 DNA: TGTGCCAGCACTGTAGAAGGAGGGGATAATGAAAAACTGTTTTTT

clone size: -
V gene: TRBV28
J gene: TRBJ1-1
D gene: -
CDR3 protein: CASRKSKPGRGVTEAFF
CDR3 DNA: TGTGCCAGCAGGAAAAGCAAACCGGGACGGGGGGTTACTGAAGCTTTCTTT

clone size: -
V gene: TRBV5-6
J gene: TRBJ1-2
D gene: -
CDR3 protein: CASSLRDPDAQKYGYTF
CDR3 DNA: TGTGCCAGCAGCTTGAGGGACCCGGACGCCCAGAAGTATGGCTACACCTTC

clone size: -
V gene: TRBV6-1
J gene: TRBJ2-4
D gene: -
CDR3 protein: CASTDWNIAKNIQYF
CDR3 DNA: TGTGCCAGCACCGACTGGAACATCGCCAAAAACATTCAGTACTTC

clone size: -
V gene: TRBV28
J gene: TRBJ2-5
D gene: -
CDR3 protein: CASSVGGRETQYF
CDR3 DNA: TGTGCCAGCAGTGTGGGGGGCCGGGAGACCCAGTACTTC

clone size: few
V gene: TRBV7-2
J gene: TRBJ2-7
D gene: -
CDR3 protein: CASSLAGASDNYEQYF
CDR3 DNA: TGTGCCAGCAGCTTAGCGGGGGCTTCAGATAACTACGAGCAGTACTTC

clone size: -
V gene: TRBV6-5
J gene: TRBJ2-7
D gene: -
CDR3 protein: CASSYSSSYEQYF
CDR3 DNA: TGTGCCAGCAGTTATAGTAGCTCCTACGAGCAGTACTTC

clone size: -
V gene: TRBV6-1
J gene: TRBJ2-1
D gene: TRBD2
CDR3 protein: CASSVLLPGGAGEQFF
CDR3 DNA: TGTGCCAGCAGTGTATTACTTCCGGGGGGGGCCGGTGAGCAGTTCTTC

clone size: -
V gene: TRBV20-1
J gene: TRBJ1-2
D gene: TRBD1
CDR3 protein: CSARLGGGYTF
CDR3 DNA: TGCAGTGCTAGATTAGGGGGCGGCTACACCTTC

clone size: -
V gene: TRBV12-5
J gene: TRBJ1-2
D gene: TRBD1
CDR3 protein: CASGFDPWQGDYGYTF
CDR3 DNA: TGTGCTAGTGGTTTCGATCCTTGGCAGGGGGACTATGGCTACACCTTC

clone size: -
V gene: TRBV9
J gene: TRBJ2-5
D gene: TRBD2
CDR3 protein: CASSPTSGGLQETQYF
CDR3 DNA: TGTGCCAGCAGCCCGACTAGCGGGGGACTACAAGAGACCCAGTACTTC

clone size: -
V gene: TRBV4-1
J gene: TRBJ1-1
D gene: TRBD1
CDR3 protein: CASSQEDHRGEDTEAFF
CDR3 DNA: TGCGCCAGCAGCCAAGAGGACCACAGGGGTGAGGACACTGAAGCTTTCTTT

clone size: -
V gene: TRBV29-1
J gene: TRBJ1-1
D gene: -
CDR3 protein: CSVEGQNTEAFF
CDR3 DNA: TGCAGCGTTGAAGGACAGAACACTGAAGCTTTCTTT